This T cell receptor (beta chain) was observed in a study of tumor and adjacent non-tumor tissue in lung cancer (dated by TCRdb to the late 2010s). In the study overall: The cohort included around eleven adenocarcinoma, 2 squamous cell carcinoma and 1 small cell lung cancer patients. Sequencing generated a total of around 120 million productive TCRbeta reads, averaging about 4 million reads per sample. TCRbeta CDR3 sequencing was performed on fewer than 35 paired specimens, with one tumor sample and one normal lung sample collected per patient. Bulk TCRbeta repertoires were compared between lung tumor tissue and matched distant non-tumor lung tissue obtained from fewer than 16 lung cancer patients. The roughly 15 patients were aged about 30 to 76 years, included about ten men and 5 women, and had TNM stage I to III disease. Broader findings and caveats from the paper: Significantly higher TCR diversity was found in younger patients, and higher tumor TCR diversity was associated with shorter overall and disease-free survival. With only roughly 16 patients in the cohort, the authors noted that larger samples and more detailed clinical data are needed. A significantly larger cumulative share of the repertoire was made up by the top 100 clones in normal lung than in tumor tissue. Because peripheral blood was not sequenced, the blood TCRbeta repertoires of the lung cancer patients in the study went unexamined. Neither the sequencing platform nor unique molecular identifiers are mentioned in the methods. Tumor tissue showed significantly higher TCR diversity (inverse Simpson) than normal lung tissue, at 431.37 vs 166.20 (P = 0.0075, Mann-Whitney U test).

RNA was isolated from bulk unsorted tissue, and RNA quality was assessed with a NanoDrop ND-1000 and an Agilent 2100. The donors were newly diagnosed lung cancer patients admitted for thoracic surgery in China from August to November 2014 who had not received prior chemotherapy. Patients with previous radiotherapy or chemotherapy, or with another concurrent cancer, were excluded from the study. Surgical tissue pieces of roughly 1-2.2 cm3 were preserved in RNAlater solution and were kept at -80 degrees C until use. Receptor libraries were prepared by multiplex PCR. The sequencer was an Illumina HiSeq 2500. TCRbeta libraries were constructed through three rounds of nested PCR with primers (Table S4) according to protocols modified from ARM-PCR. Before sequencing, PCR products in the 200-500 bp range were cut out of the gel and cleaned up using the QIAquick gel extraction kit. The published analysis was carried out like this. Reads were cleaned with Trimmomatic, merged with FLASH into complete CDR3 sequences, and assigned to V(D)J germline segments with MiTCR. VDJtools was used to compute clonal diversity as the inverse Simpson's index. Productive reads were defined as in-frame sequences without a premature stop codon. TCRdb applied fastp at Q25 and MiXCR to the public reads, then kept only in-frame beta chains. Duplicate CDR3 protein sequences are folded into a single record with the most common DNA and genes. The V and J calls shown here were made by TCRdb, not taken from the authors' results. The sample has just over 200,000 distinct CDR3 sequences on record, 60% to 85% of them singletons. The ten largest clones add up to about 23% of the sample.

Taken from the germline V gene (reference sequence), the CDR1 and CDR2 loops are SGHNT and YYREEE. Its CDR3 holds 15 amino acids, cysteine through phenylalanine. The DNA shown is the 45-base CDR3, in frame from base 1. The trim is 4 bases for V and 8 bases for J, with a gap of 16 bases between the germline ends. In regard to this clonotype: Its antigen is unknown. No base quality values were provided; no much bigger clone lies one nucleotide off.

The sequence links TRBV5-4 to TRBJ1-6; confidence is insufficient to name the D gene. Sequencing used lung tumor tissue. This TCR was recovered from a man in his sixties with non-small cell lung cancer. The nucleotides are TGTGCCAGCAGCATTGGGCCGTTCGGGGATTCACCCCTCCACTTT. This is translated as CASSIGPFGDSPLHF.